Shown below are 21 T cell receptor beta chains from a single sample sequenced in a study of T cell changes during pregnancy in multiple sclerosis. TCRdb's copy holds only in-frame clones and misses some; the assay was immunoSEQ multiplex PCR. The sample yields 45,000 to 55,000 clones, 85% to 95% seen once. The specimen was peripheral blood, collected in the third trimester of pregnancy. These receptor sequences come from a female donor with multiple sclerosis, enrolled in a pregnancy study.

This chain uses TRBV7-3 with TRBJ1-1; D uncertain. The V and J ends lost 2 bases and 1 base respectively, with 5 bases between them. This CDR3 has 13 residues. The germline V gene has CDR1 SGHTA and CDR2 FQGTGA. The CDR3 nucleotides are TGTGCCAGCAGCTTATACAAGAACACTGAAGCTTTCTTT. Its translation: CASSLYKNTEAFF.

V usage is TRBV27 and J usage is TRBJ2-2, with D possibly matching TRBD1 (6 bases). The germline gives CDR1 MNHEY, CDR2 SMNVEV (reference sequence). CDR3 size: 16 residues. V shed 5 bases and J shed 6 bases, with 19 bases lying between them. The CDR3 bases are TGTGCCAGCAGTACGAGAGGGGGAGTTGTCTCCGGGGAGCTGTTTTTT. Residues: CASSTRGGVVSGELFF.

This clone has just one count. J is TRBJ2-1 and V is TRBV19; D is perhaps TRBD2 (6 bases). The CDR3 runs 14 residues. Germline loops: CDR1 LNHDA, CDR2 SQIVND (reference sequence). V was shortened by 3 bases and J by 2 bases, with 8 bases between the two germline ends. The DNA for the CDR3 is TGTGCCAGTAGTATTGGCGGGGCCTACAATGAGCAGTTCTTC. It yields the protein CASSIGGAYNEQFF.

In DNA, the CDR3 is TGTGCCAGCTCCCTGGGACAGGGTTTGAACACTGAAGCTTTCTTT. It yields the protein CASSLGQGLNTEAFF. This rearrangement joins TRBV18 to TRBJ1-1; 9 bases align to TRBD1. Germline values: CDR1 KGHSH, CDR2 LQKENI. Germline trimming cut 6 bases from V and 0 bases from J; bases unmatched to any gene: 5. The CDR3 totals 15 residues.

The chain is built from TRBV19 and TRBJ2-7, with 10 bases lining up with TRBD1. The trim removed 8 bases at V and 6 bases at J, leaving 7 bases unmatched. CDR1 LNHDA and CDR2 SQIVND come from the germline V gene (reference sequence). This CDR3 is built from 13 residues. CDR3 nucleotides: TGTGCCAGTGGACGACAGGGGGCCGGCGAGCAGTACTTC. As protein: CASGRQGAGEQYF.

This chain uses TRBV28 with TRBJ2-2; D not certain. Trimming shortened V by 10 bases and J by 6 bases, and 15 bases separated the two germline ends. This CDR3 has 13 amino acids. Germline lookup yields CDR1 MDHEN and CDR2 SYDVKM. DNA of the CDR3: TGTGCCATCACCTCGGGTGGGTCCGGGGAGCTGTTTTTT. It specifies CAITSGGSGELFF.

The chain recombines TRBV11-2 with TRBJ2-1; 14 positions agree with TRBD2. The germline V gene encodes CDR1 SGHAT and CDR2 FQNNGV. Trimming took 2 bases from V and 6 from J; bases not matched to a gene: 3. The CDR3 loop spans 16 amino acids. CDR3 region: CASSLRTSGRPNEQFF. The DNA of the CDR3 is TGTGCCAGCAGCTTACGGACTAGCGGGAGGCCCAATGAGCAGTTCTTC.

The rearrangement links TRBV6-1 to TRBJ2-4, with D possibly matching TRBD2 (6 bases). V was clipped by 1 base and J by 10 bases, with 17 bases between them. Germline lookup yields CDR1 MNHNS and CDR2 SASEGT. This CDR3 spans 15 amino acids. CDR3 in DNA: TGTGCCAGCAGTGAAGTACCGGGACTGGCAGGGATTCAGTACTTC. Translation gives CASSEVPGLAGIQYF.

Here the CDR3 reads CASSVVWDTLYNEQFF. In DNA form, the CDR3 reads TGTGCCAGCAGCGTAGTGTGGGACACTCTCTACAATGAGCAGTTCTTC. The chain is built from TRBV9 and TRBJ2-1, with a weak D call TRBD1 (6 bases). CDR1 and CDR2 (germline): SGDLS, YYNGEE. The CDR3 is 16 residues long. Trimming cost V 0 bases and J 3 bases, with 13 bases left between them.

The chain has TRBV6-5 and TRBJ2-1; D is unclear. V lost 6 bases, J lost 0 bases, and 12 bases lay in between. The CDR3 consists of 15 residues. The germline CDR1 and CDR2 sequences are MNHEY and SVGAGI. Written as DNA, the CDR3 is TGTGCCAGCAGCCGACTCCCCACCTCCTACAATGAGCAGTTCTTC. It specifies CASSRLPTSYNEQFF.

This rearrangement joins TRBV15 to TRBJ1-2; D is unclear. The CDR3 totals 15 residues. Germline V gene lookup returns CDR1 LNHNV and CDR2 YYDKDF (reference sequence). V was shortened by 4 bases and J by 5 bases, with 17 bases between the two germline ends. The CDR3 coding sequence is TGTGCCACCAGCACGCCTTTCGAGGCCAAGTATGGCTACACCTTC. It translates to CATSTPFEAKYGYTF.

A single count supports this clone. The chain joins TRBV27 to TRBJ2-2; 9 positions match TRBD1. Trimming at V came to 3 bases and at J to 6 bases, leaving 2 bases not matched to a gene. Germline assignment: CDR1 MNHEY and CDR2 SMNVEV (reference sequence). The CDR3 is 14 residues long. The DNA for the CDR3 is TGTGCCAGCAGTTTCAGACAGGGGGCCGGGGAGCTGTTTTTT. Translated: CASSFRQGAGELFF.

The rearrangement joins TRBV6-1 to TRBJ1-1; D may be TRBD1 (6 bases). With 6 bases removed from V and 2 bases from J, the gap between germline ends came to 19 bases. The V gene's germline CDR1 is MNHNS and CDR2 SASEGT. The CDR3 covers 16 residues. The CDR3 is CASRENQIRGNTEAFF. CDR3 sequence (DNA): TGTGCCAGCAGAGAAAACCAAATCAGGGGTAACACTGAAGCTTTCTTT.

V is TRBV7-3 and J is TRBJ1-3, with 7 bases matching TRBD1. J lost 4 bases, V lost 5 bases, and 2 bases had no gene match. The CDR3 runs to 13 residues. Germline CDR1 reads SGHTA; CDR2 reads FQGTGA. For the CDR3, the DNA is TGTGCCAGCAGCCCGACAGGGGGAAACACCATATATTTT. The encoded protein is CASSPTGGNTIYF. Together with reference TRBV7-3 and TRBJ1-3, the CDR3 gives the full variable domain: GAGVSQTPSNKVTEKGKYVELRCDPISGHTALYWYRQSLGQGPEFLIYFQGTGAADDSGLPNDRFFAVRPEGSVSTLKIQRTERGDSAVYLCASSPTGGNTIYFGEGSWLTVV.

The chain couples TRBV2 to TRBJ2-7; D might be TRBD2 (5 bases). The CDR3 covers 14 residues. Germline V lookup: CDR1 SNHLY, CDR2 FYNNEI. V lost 5 bases to trimming and J lost 5 bases, with 16 bases between them. The CDR3: CASSREGSINEQYF. The DNA of the CDR3 is TGTGCCAGCAGTCGGGAAGGGAGCATCAACGAGCAGTACTTC.

As DNA, the CDR3 is TGTGCCAGCAGTTTTGGCGGGACCTACAATGAGCAGTTCTTC. Its translation is CASSFGGTYNEQFF. The V and J genes are TRBV27 and TRBJ2-1; maybe TRBD2 (6 bases). Germline-derived CDR1 and CDR2 are MNHEY and SMNVEV (reference sequence). V was cut by 3 bases and J by 2 bases, with 8 bases left in between. The CDR3 length is 14 residues.

The chain links TRBV10-2 to TRBJ2-7; 10 positions match TRBD2. Germline loops: CDR1 WSHSY, CDR2 SAAADI. There are 14 residues in the CDR3. With 3 bases clipped from V and 7 bases from J, the junction kept 6 bases outside the gene matches. This CDR3 is CASSELAGGGEQYF. CDR3 coding DNA: TGCGCCAGCAGTGAATTAGCGGGAGGAGGGGAGCAGTACTTC.

CDR3 in DNA: TGTGCCACCAAAGGACAGGGACTCAGCGAGCAGTTCTTC. Its translation: CATKGQGLSEQFF. This chain links TRBV2 with TRBJ2-1; 8 nucleotides line up with TRBD1. After removal of 10 bases from V and 10 bases from J, the junction contained 12 bases not matched to a gene. The CDR3 sequence is 13 residues long. Per germline, CDR1 SNHLY and CDR2 FYNNEI.

The chain is built from TRBV27 and TRBJ2-7; 12 bases are a match to TRBD2. Germline-derived CDR1 and CDR2 are MNHEY and SMNVEV (reference sequence). CDR3 length equals 18 residues. Germline trimming cut 5 bases from V and 3 bases from J; bases unmatched to any gene: 14. Here the CDR3 DNA reads TGTGCCAGCAGTCACCCCGCCACTAGCGGGAGGAAGAGCTACGAGCAGTACTTC. Encoded protein: CASSHPATSGRKSYEQYF.

The chain combines TRBV13 with TRBJ2-1, with 7 positions matching TRBD1. Per germline, CDR1 PRHDT and CDR2 FYEKMQ (reference sequence). The V and J ends lost 2 bases and 4 bases, in that order; junction bases with no gene match: 5. There are 15 residues in the CDR3. The CDR3 region has the DNA TGTGCCAGCAGCTTACTGGGACAGCTTTACAATGAGCAGTTCTTC. Amino acids: CASSLLGQLYNEQFF.

This rearrangement joins TRBV29-1 to TRBJ1-3, with TRBD1 matching over 10 bases. This CDR3 contains 15 residues. Unmatched junction bases numbered 4, after V lost 3 bases and J lost 2 bases. Germline V gives CDR1 SQVTM, CDR2 ANQGSEA. CDR3 DNA sequence: TGCAGCGTTGAGACTGGACAGGGGGCTGGAAACACCATATATTTT. Translated, it gives CSVETGQGAGNTIYF.